This T cell receptor (beta chain) was retrieved from a study of blood T cells in healthy people across ages. Study-level points and caveats: As age increased, TCR beta diversity per million T cells fell in a roughly linear fashion. The study lacked donor CMV status, which possibly confounded expanded clonotype changes. Compared with aged donors, long-lived donors showed fewer expanded clones, suggesting selection.

Note on this clonotype: Its antigen is not identified.

The second PCR ran about 7 to 12 cycles with a sample-barcoded 5' primer and J-beta primers. MiXCR was run by TCRdb on the 5' RACE reads, yielding one entry per CDR3 protein. This table has around 700,000 distinct CDR3 sequences, just under 25% appearing once. These same data were also listed under a study on T cells of mothers and their children. This second study notes: Samples were provided by three healthy Caucasian mothers and their six children.

The receptor was isolated from a boy between 10 and 17 years old in good health. The sequenced material came from blood.

For the CDR3, the DNA is TGTGCCAGCAGGGCCGGCCGTGGGATGGAGACCCAGTACTTC. This translates into CASRAGRGMETQYF. This chain uses TRBV3-1 with TRBJ2-5; no firm D call. V was trimmed by 6 bases and J by 5 bases, leaving 16 bases between them. The CDR3 consists of 14 residues. Germline V gene lookup returns CDR1 LGHDT and CDR2 YNNKEL (reference sequence).